A selection of T cell receptor beta chains follows, all from one sample in a study of OX40 agonist ivuxolimab in advanced cancers. Sequencing was performed with immunoSEQ multiplex PCR; in TCRdb, only in-frame clones are kept and a portion is missing. The table has roughly 2,900 clones, more than 90% seen once. The input for sequencing was CD4+ or CD8+ T cells sorted from blood, taken in a trial of the OX40 agonist ivuxolimab. Every receptor here comes from an adult with an advanced solid tumor such as melanoma, head and neck, liver or kidney cancer. Each CDR3 is given with its conserved first and last residue. Each record gives: CDR3 protein, CDR3 DNA, D gene, J gene, V gene, clone size. A D gene is named only where the DNA matches it firmly. Rows give clone size only sometimes, using once, few, many, or a class for an expanded clone.

CASRKNTEAFF TGTGCCAGTAGGAAGAACACTGAAGCTTTCTTT - TRBJ1-1 TRBV19 -
CASSLARYGYTF TGTGCCAGCAGTTTAGCCCGATATGGCTACACCTTC - TRBJ1-2 TRBV28 -
CASSLRLAGGRETQYF TGTGCCAGCAGCCTTCGACTAGCGGGGGGGCGAGAGACCCAGTACTTC TRBD2 TRBJ2-5 TRBV7-7 -
CASSPETGTGGQGYTF TGTGCCAGCTCACCGGAGACCGGGACAGGGGGCCAGGGCTACACCTTC TRBD1 TRBJ1-2 TRBV18 -
CASSLLGTVNQPQHF TGTGCCAGCAGTTTATTGGGGACTGTCAATCAGCCCCAGCATTTT - TRBJ1-5 TRBV27 -
CASSYGQGGTDTQYF TGTGCCAGCAGCTATGGACAGGGCGGCACAGATACGCAGTATTTT TRBD1 TRBJ2-3 TRBV5-5 -
CASSSLWNEQYF TGTGCCAGCAGTTCCCTCTGGAACGAGCAGTACTTC - TRBJ2-7 TRBV28 -
CASSPAGRPSGGYTF TGTGCCAGCAGCCCCGCGGGCAGACCCTCGGGTGGCTACACCTTC - TRBJ1-2 TRBV5-6 -
CASSTRPGRGETQYF TGTGCCAGTAGTACCCGCCCGGGGCGGGGAGAGACCCAGTACTTC - TRBJ2-5 TRBV19 once
CASSNRNQPQHF TGTGCCAGCAGTAACCGGAATCAGCCCCAGCATTTT - TRBJ1-5 TRBV2 -
CAWSSTVGNTIYF TGTGCCTGGAGTTCGACTGTGGGAAACACCATATATTTT - TRBJ1-3 TRBV30 few
CASSTPGGGDIQYF TGTGCCAGTAGTACCCCAGGGGGTGGGGACATTCAGTACTTC TRBD1 TRBJ2-4 TRBV19 once
CASSVDRSRETQYF TGTGCCAGTAGTGTCGACAGGTCCCGGGAGACCCAGTACTTC - TRBJ2-5 TRBV19 -
CASSIDVGNQETQYF TGTGCCAGTAGTATAGATGTAGGCAACCAAGAGACCCAGTACTTC - TRBJ2-5 TRBV19 -
CASSLVITVKFF TGTGCCAGCAGCTTAGTAATCACGGTAAAATTCTTC - TRBJ2-1 TRBV11-2 -
CASSPPGRTYNEQFF TGTGCCAGCAGCCCTCCGGGACGGACCTACAATGAGCAGTTCTTC - TRBJ2-1 TRBV5-4 -